A selection of T cell receptor beta chains follows, all from one sample in a study of CD8 T cells in Susac syndrome. TCRdb re-called the immunoSEQ multiplex PCR reads with MiXCR, one entry per CDR3 protein. The sample lists 150,000 to 200,000 distinct CDR3 sequences, 94% occurring once. Sequenced sample: CD4+ T cells from PBMCs. All receptors derive from a human donor with Susac syndrome. The CDR3 runs from the conserved cysteine through the conserved F or W. The D gene is left open where the match is weak. The size of a clone is reported for some rows only, either as once, few or many, or as a class for expanded clones.

v_gene,abundance,d_gene,j_gene,CDR3nt,CDR3aa
TRBV20-1,.,TRBD1,TRBJ2-7,TGCAGTGCTACCCGACAGGGGCGTTACGAGCAGTACTTC,CSATRQGRYEQYF
TRBV7-8,once,.,TRBJ1-5,TGTGCCAGCAGCTCCCGCGCTCAGCCCCAGCATTTT,CASSSRAQPQHF
TRBV20-1,.,TRBD1,TRBJ1-6,TGCAGTGCCCTCGGACAGGTCGGTTCACCCCTCCACTTT,CSALGQVGSPLHF
TRBV7-9,.,TRBD1,TRBJ1-1,TGTGCCAGCAGCACCCGGACAGGGGGTGGTACTGAAGCTTTCTTT,CASSTRTGGGTEAFF
TRBV4-1,few,.,TRBJ2-5,TGCGCCAGCAGCCAAGTCGGGACACAGAAAGAGACCCAGTACTTC,CASSQVGTQKETQYF
TRBV12-3/TRBV12-4,.,.,TRBJ1-3,TGTGCCAGCAGTTCCCTGGGAGGGTCCGTATATTTT,CASSSLGGSVYF
TRBV20-1,once,.,TRBJ2-5,TGCAGTGCTAGCCCTGGAATGGCGTACGAGACCCAGTACTTC,CSASPGMAYETQYF
TRBV25-1,.,.,TRBJ2-5,TGTGCCAGCAGTCCGCATCAGGGGGGAGGACCGGAGACCCAGTACTTC,CASSPHQGGGPETQYF
TRBV20-1,few,.,TRBJ1-1,TGCAGTGCTAGAGAGGGGTACACTGAAGCTTTCTTT,CSAREGYTEAFF
TRBV6-5,.,.,TRBJ2-7,TGTGCCAGCAGTTCCACAGCGTATGTGGGGTCCTACGAGCAGTACTTC,CASSSTAYVGSYEQYF
TRBV2,.,TRBD1,TRBJ2-7,TGTGCCAGCAGTGAAGTGGGACAGGGGGCGCGTTACGAGCAGTACTTC,CASSEVGQGARYEQYF
TRBV28,.,.,TRBJ1-2,TGTGCCAGCATGAACCGGGATCCACTAGGCTACACCTTC,CASMNRDPLGYTF
TRBV5-8,once,.,TRBJ2-6,TGTGCCAGCGCCATAGGGCACTCTGGGGCCAACGTCCTGACTTTC,CASAIGHSGANVLTF
TRBV7-2,.,.,TRBJ2-7,TGTGCCAGCAGCCAGGGAGGCCTCCGGGAGCAGTACTTC,CASSQGGLREQYF
TRBV29-1,.,.,TRBJ2-3,TGCAGCGTTGAAGATTGGAACACAGATACGCAGTATTTT,CSVEDWNTDTQYF
TRBV29-1,.,.,TRBJ2-7,TGCAGCGTTGAGGGACCTTCGGGTTACGAGCAGTACTTC,CSVEGPSGYEQYF
TRBV7-9,.,.,TRBJ1-1,TGTGCCAGCAGCTTAAGCGGGGAATTGAACACTGAAGCTTTCTTT,CASSLSGELNTEAFF
TRBV5-6,.,.,TRBJ1-2,TGTGCCAGCAGCCCAGATGCAGGGCAGTATGGCTACACCTTC,CASSPDAGQYGYTF
TRBV20-1,once,.,TRBJ2-5,TGCAGTGCTAGAGACTCGCAGGGCAGCGAGACCCAGTACTTC,CSARDSQGSETQYF
TRBV2,.,.,TRBJ1-2,TGTGCCAGCAGTAATTACGTGGGGGACTATGGCTACACCTTC,CASSNYVGDYGYTF
TRBV29-1,once,.,TRBJ2-1,TGCAGCGTTGAGGGTAGCCCGAGCTCCTACAATGAGCAGTTCTTC,CSVEGSPSSYNEQFF
TRBV5-1,once,TRBD1,TRBJ1-6,TGCGCCAGCAGCTACGACAGGGGGATAAATTCACCCCTCCACTTT,CASSYDRGINSPLHF
TRBV7-6,.,TRBD1,TRBJ1-5,TGTGCCAGCAGCTTAGGACAGGGAGGGGGTCAGCCCCAGCATTTT,CASSLGQGGGQPQHF
TRBV19,.,.,TRBJ2-5,TGTGCCAGTAGTAGCACCGACGGTGAGACCCAGTACTTC,CASSSTDGETQYF
TRBV4-1,.,TRBD2,TRBJ2-3,TGCGCCAGCAGCCAAAGGGCTAGCGGGGCGTCCACAGATACGCAGTATTTT,CASSQRASGASTDTQYF